This T cell receptor beta chain was captured in a study of beta chain features in type 1 diabetes. General observations from the study: Equally in patients and controls, shorter templates might have been favored by PCR. People with Type 1 diabetes carried modestly yet significantly shorter TCRB CDR3s in all four CD4+ subsets. Lower insertion and higher deletion counts appeared at VDJ junctions in type 1 diabetes patients.

Isolated RNA was reverse transcribed in full, so expressed TCRB transcripts were sequenced. Sequencing was performed with immunoSEQ multiplex PCR; in TCRdb, only in-frame clones are kept and a portion is missing. The sample yields hundreds of thousands of clones, 9.5% to 13% seen once. This clone turned up a few times. Its antigen is as yet unknown. CDR3 length: 13 amino acids. The ends lost 3 bases at V and 9 bases at J; junction bases unmatched: 4. The germline gives CDR1 SGHRS, CDR2 YFSETQ. Sorted CD4+ subsets: naive, central memory, regulatory, stem cell-like memory (CD45RO/CCR7/CD25/CD127/CD95/CD27 panel).

Sequences were obtained from naive CD4+ T cells from blood. This clonotype was sampled from a man younger than 40 with type 1 diabetes. This sequence joins TRBV5-1 and TRBJ2-3; 10 nucleotides match TRBD1. This CDR3 is CASSSTGGSTQYF. The CDR3 coding sequence is TGCGCCAGCAGCTCGACAGGGGGCTCAACGCAGTATTTT.